The clone carrying this TCR beta chain appeared a few times. The data were taken from a study of metastatic and nonmetastatic thyroid tumors. Via MiXCR, TCRdb re-called the PCR reads. The sample includes 40,000 or so clones, 25% to 30% of them seen just once. Deletions cut 0 bases from V and 4 bases from J, with 15 bases between. CDR3 size: 16 residues. Germline V gene sequence: CDR1 LNHNV, CDR2 YYDKDF (reference sequence). Thyroid surgery was preceded by no treatment in any patient. The chain couples TRBV15 to TRBJ2-5; D is ambiguous. The TCR sequence derives from a female donor with papillary thyroid cancer or a benign thyroid nodule (not recorded which). Some clones in this sample may be carry-over from other donors' samples. Material for sequencing was blood. The CDR3 region is CATSRDRPARGETQYF. CDR3 coding DNA: TGTGCCACCAGCAGAGATCGACCAGCCCGAGGAGAGACCCAGTACTTC.